What follows are 30 T cell receptor beta chains derived from one specimen sequenced in a study of tumor-infiltrating lymphocytes in oesophageal squamous cell carcinoma. Each CDR3 protein is one row after TCRdb ran MiXCR on the PCR reads. Of approximately 12,000 distinct CDR3 sequences detected, more than 55% appear once; the ten largest clones hold roughly 30%. The sequencing input was esophageal tumor tissue. Every receptor here comes from a male donor with esophageal squamous cell carcinoma.

This chain links TRBV7-3 with TRBJ2-3, with a tentative D call TRBD2 (5 bases). The J call may be mistaken, given a closer DNA end match to TRBJ2-1. Germline V lookup: CDR1 SGHTA, CDR2 FQGTGA. This CDR3 spans 12 amino acids. CDR3 sequence (DNA): TGTGCCAGCAGCTTAATGGCGGGTGAGCAGTTCTTC. As protein: CASSLMAGEQFF.

The chain joins TRBV6-6 to TRBJ2-5; TRBD2 might be the D (5 bases). The J call is doubtful: the DNA matches TRBJ2-1 better. CDR3 length: 17 residues. CDR1 and CDR2 (germline): MNHNY, SVGAGI (reference sequence). In DNA form, the CDR3 reads TGTGCCAGCAGTTACTCGATCCCCGGGAACGAGGGCAATGAGCAGTTCTTC. As protein: CASSYSIPGNEGNEQFF.

About this clonotype itself: Given the absence of the conserved phenylalanine or tryptophan at the CDR3 end, a read error is likely. The chain links TRBV6-6 to TRBJ2-7; D might be TRBD1 (5 bases). The better agreement between TRBJ2-5 and the DNA end casts doubt on the J call. This CDR3 spans 15 amino acids. The germline V gene has CDR1 MNHNY and CDR2 SVGAGI (reference sequence). The CDR3 coding sequence is TGTGCCAGCAGTTACGACAGCCGGCCACGAGAGACCCAGTACTCC. Translated, it gives CASSYDSRPRETQYS.

Only one count was recorded for this clonotype. The chain couples TRBV7-6 to TRBJ2-3; D call uncertain. This CDR3 spans 15 amino acids. V lost 1 base and J 4 bases, leaving 12 bases between the germline ends. Germline assignment: CDR1 SGHVS and CDR2 FNYEAQ. As DNA, the CDR3 is TGTGCCAGCAGCTTAGGGTGGGCGGAAGCAGATACGCAGTATTTT. It specifies CASSLGWAEADTQYF. Using reference TRBV7-6 and TRBJ2-3 for the parts outside the CDR3, the full variable domain is GAGVSQSPRYKVTKRGQDVALRCDPISGHVSLYWYRQALGQGPEFLTYFNYEAQQDKSGLPNDRFSAERPEGSISTLTIQRTEQRDSAMYRCASSLGWAEADTQYFGPGTRLTVL.

On this clonotype itself: A read error may explain this, as a much larger clone is one base away. The V and J genes are TRBV10-2 and TRBJ2-5; TRBD1 matches 9 bases. The CDR3 sequence is 15 residues long. Germline CDR1 WSHSY, CDR2 SAAADI. The CDR3 sequence: CASKKQGARGYGCTF. CDR3 DNA sequence: TGCGCCAGCAAAAAACAGGGGGCGCGGGGCTATGGCTGCACCTTC.

A few counts support this clonotype. The chain recombines TRBV15 with TRBJ2-1; D could derive from TRBD1 or TRBD2 (5 bases each). The J call is uncertain, as TRBJ2-7 better fits the DNA end. Germline V CDR1 and CDR2: LNHNV, YYDKDF (reference sequence). This CDR3 region has 12 residues. CDR3: CATQGVSYEQYF. The CDR3 DNA reads TGTGCCACCCAGGGAGTCTCCTACGAGCAGTACTTC.

V and J are TRBV6-2 or TRBV6-3 and TRBJ2-7, with TRBD2 as a possible D gene (5 bases). The J call is uncertain, as TRBJ2-1 better fits the DNA end. The CDR3 covers 15 residues. From germline, CDR1 is MNHEY and CDR2 SVGEGT. CDR3 region: CASSLDYLSYNEQFF. DNA for the CDR3: TGTGCCAGCAGTCTAGACTACCTCTCCTACAATGAGCAGTTCTTC.

V and J are TRBV6-1 and TRBJ2-4, with no clear D. The J call may be faulty, since TRBJ2-7 better matches the DNA end. The germline gives CDR1 MNHNS, CDR2 SASEGT. The CDR3 runs 13 residues. CDR3 residues: CASSAFGSYEQYF. CDR3 bases: TGTGCCAGCAGTGCTTTCGGGTCCTACGAGCAGTACTTC.

The CDR3 sequence is CASSLSGLSVNEQYF. The CDR3 DNA reads TGTGCCAGCAGCTTATCGGGATTGTCGGTGAATGAGCAGTACTTC. The chain links TRBV7-6 to TRBJ2-5, with a tentative D call TRBD2 (5 bases). V was clipped by 2 bases and J by 11 bases, with 21 bases between them. Germline loops: CDR1 SGHVS, CDR2 FNYEAQ. There are 15 residues in the CDR3.

The V and J genes are TRBV27 and TRBJ2-3; the D gene is possibly TRBD2 (5 bases). The end of the DNA fits TRBJ2-5 better, so the J call may be wrong. The CDR3 is 12 residues long. Germline assignment: CDR1 MNHEY and CDR2 SMNVEV (reference sequence). As DNA, the CDR3 is TGTGCCAGCAGTTTTACCGGAGGGACCCAGTACTTC. Translating gives CASSFTGGTQYF.

The CDR3: CASSLEQQGEAFF. CDR3 bases: TGTGCCAGCAGCTTAGAGCAACAGGGAGAAGCTTTCTTT. The rearrangement joins TRBV7-8 to TRBJ1-1; a weak D match, TRBD1 (6 bases). With 1 base removed from V and 8 bases from J, the gap between germline ends came to 11 bases. CDR3 length: 13 amino acids. The V gene's germline CDR1 is SGHVS and CDR2 FQNEAQ.

This chain joins TRBV7-4 and TRBJ2-5; 13 bases line up with TRBD2. This CDR3 has 16 amino acids. The V segment lost 2 bases and the J segment 3 bases; nucleotides outside the gene matches: 3. Germline V lookup: CDR1 SGHVT, CDR2 SQSDAQ. The CDR3 region has the DNA TGTGCCAGCAGCTTATTGGGACTAGCGGGGAAAGAGACCCAGTACTTC. Protein product: CASSLLGLAGKETQYF.

The J gene is TRBJ1-5, the V gene TRBV7-8; a weak D match, TRBD1 (5 bases). The CDR3 has 13 residues. CDR1 SGHVS and CDR2 FQNEAQ come from the germline V gene. V was pared by 6 bases and J by 5 bases, with 11 bases between. As DNA, the CDR3 is TGTGCCAGCAGTCGCCAAGGGGATCAGCCCCAGCATTTT. This codes for CASSRQGDQPQHF.

The genes are TRBV7-2 and TRBJ2-1; TRBD2 is a possible D gene (6 bases). Germline-derived CDR1 and CDR2 are SGHTA and FQGNSA. There are 17 residues in the CDR3. V was clipped by 2 bases and J by 2 bases, with 16 bases between them. In DNA form, the CDR3 reads TGTGCCAGCAGCTTAAATTTTGTGACTAGGGCCTACAATGAGCAGTTCTTC. Encoded protein: CASSLNFVTRAYNEQFF.

The chain carries TRBV7-4 and TRBJ1-1, with D perhaps TRBD1 (6 bases). The CDR3 runs to 14 residues. In germline, CDR1 is SGHVT, CDR2 SQSDAQ. V dropped 5 bases and J dropped 1 base, with 11 bases sitting between them. CDR3 protein: CASSAMTGNTEAFF. The CDR3 bases are TGTGCCAGCAGCGCGATGACAGGGAACACTGAAGCTTTCTTT.

This clonotype was observed at least ten times. The CDR3 nucleotides read TGTGCCAGCAGCTCCTCCCCGACTGCGAGCACAGATACGCAGTATTTT. Residues: CASSSSPTASTDTQYF. The rearrangement uses TRBV11-3 and TRBJ2-3; D gene uncertain. This CDR3 contains 16 residues. The germline V gene encodes CDR1 SGHNT and CDR2 YENEEA. Trimming took off 4 bases at V and 0 bases at J, with 14 bases between the two ends.

The gene calls are TRBV6-6 and TRBJ2-4; no reliable D call. The J call is uncertain, as TRBJ2-1 better fits the DNA end. Germline CDR1 and CDR2: MNHNY and SVGAGI (reference sequence). The CDR3 is 16 residues long. The CDR3 DNA reads as TGTGCCAGCACCACAATCGAATACGGGTTCTACAATGAGCAGTTCTTC. It translates to CASTTIEYGFYNEQFF.

The rearrangement links TRBV5-6 to TRBJ2-4, with 10 bases that match TRBD2. The J call is uncertain, as TRBJ2-7 better fits the DNA end. CDR1 and CDR2 from the germline V gene are SGHDT and YYEEEE. The CDR3 loop spans 15 amino acids. DNA of the CDR3: TGTGCCAGCAGCGCCGCTAGCGGGAGCTTATACGAGCAGTACTTC. Protein product: CASSAASGSLYEQYF.

J is TRBJ2-6 and V is TRBV12-3 or TRBV12-4, with 8 bases lining up with TRBD2. With the DNA end fitting TRBJ2-7 better, the J assignment may be wrong. This CDR3 contains 18 residues. CDR3 nucleotides: TGTGCCAGCAGTTTCACGGACCCGAGGGTAGCGGGAAGCTACGAGCAGTACTTC. Its protein is CASSFTDPRVAGSYEQYF.

In this sample, this clonotype turned up a few times. The V gene is TRBV5-1, the J gene TRBJ2-7; no definite D call. V was trimmed by 5 bases and J by 0 bases, leaving 12 bases between them. Germline values: CDR1 SGHRS, CDR2 YFSETQ. The length of the CDR3 is 14 residues. Written as DNA, the CDR3 is TGCGCCAGCAGTTGGACGGGCAGCTCCTACGAGCAGTACTTC. Amino acid sequence: CASSWTGSSYEQYF.

This clonotype was found a few times. The V call is TRBV12-3 or TRBV12-4, the J call TRBJ1-2, with a possible D match to TRBD1 (5 bases). Between the trimmed V and J ends, which lost 4 bases and 8 bases, there was a span of 8 bases. The CDR3 has 11 residues. The CDR3 DNA is TGTGCCAGCAGTTCAGGGTACGGCTACACCTTC. Encoded protein: CASSSGYGYTF.

This clonotype occurred a few times. The J gene is TRBJ1-2, the V gene TRBV7-2; TRBD1 agrees at 7 bases. V gave up 4 bases and J gave up 3 bases; unmatched junction bases: 14. The germline CDR1 and CDR2 sequences are SGHTA and FQGNSA. CDR3 length equals 17 residues. CDR3 coding DNA: TGTGCCAGCAGCTCGCAAACCGGGACAGTTAGGGACTATGGCTACACCTTC. This gives the protein CASSSQTGTVRDYGYTF. The whole variable domain, remainder taken from reference TRBV7-2 and TRBJ1-2, is GAGVSQSPSNKVTEKGKDVELRCDPISGHTALYWYRQSLGQGLEFLIYFQGNSAPDKSGLPSDRFSAERTGGSVSTLTIQRTQQEDSAVYLCASSSQTGTVRDYGYTFGSGTRLTVV.

The chain carries TRBV11-2 and TRBJ2-5; no clear D. Gene TRBJ2-1 matches the end of the DNA better, so the J call may be wrong. The CDR3 is 13 residues long. Germline V gives CDR1 SGHAT, CDR2 FQNNGV. CDR3 in DNA: TGTGCCAGCAGCTTAGGACTGAACAATGAGCAGTTCTTC. Amino acids: CASSLGLNNEQFF.

The rearrangement uses TRBV6-5 and TRBJ1-3; D remains unclear. The germline V gene has CDR1 MNHEY and CDR2 SVGAGI. The V end was cut by 6 bases, the J end by 8 bases, with 20 bases between. The length of the CDR3 is 15 residues. The CDR3 DNA follows: TGTGCCAGCAGAGGGCCTACGCTGCCCGGAGACACCATATATTTT. As protein: CASRGPTLPGDTIYF.

The V gene is TRBV28, the J gene TRBJ1-2, with D tentatively TRBD1 (6 bases). CDR1 is MDHEN and CDR2 is SYDVKM in the germline V gene. The CDR3 is made up of 14 amino acids. The V end was cut by 8 bases, the J end by 2 bases, with 15 bases between. Here the CDR3 reads CASGRGGSNYGYTF. The CDR3 coding sequence is TGTGCCAGCGGAAGGGGGGGGTCCAACTATGGCTACACCTTC.

The chain carries TRBV7-8 and TRBJ2-5, with 8 nucleotides matching TRBD1. Germline-derived CDR1 and CDR2 are SGHVS and FQNEAQ. The CDR3 loop spans 15 amino acids. Trimming at V came to 1 base and at J to 11 bases, leaving 12 bases not matched to a gene. Here the CDR3 DNA reads TGTGCCAGCAGCTTAGATAAGACAGGGGTGGAAGAGCAGTACTTC. Its translation is CASSLDKTGVEEQYF.

This chain connects TRBV6-8 to TRBJ2-1, with D uncertain. The DNA end lines up better with TRBJ2-7; the J call may be wrong. This CDR3 has 16 residues. Germline CDR1 MNHGY, CDR2 SAAAGT. CDR3 residues: CASSYPWLQLSYEQYF. The CDR3 bases are TGTGCCAGCAGTTACCCGTGGTTACAGCTTTCCTACGAGCAGTACTTC.

The rearrangement joins TRBV11-2 to TRBJ2-7, with D uncertain. The V and J ends lost 6 bases and 4 bases respectively, with 22 bases between them. In germline, CDR1 is SGHAT, CDR2 FQNNGV. The CDR3 spans 16 residues. In nucleotides, the CDR3 is TGTGCCAGCAGGATGACGTCAAGGCCTGTGGTGTACGAGCAGTACTTC. Its protein product is CASRMTSRPVVYEQYF.

The chain carries TRBV12-3 or TRBV12-4 and TRBJ2-1, with D maybe TRBD1 (6 bases). The last part of the DNA fits TRBJ2-7 better; the J call may be wrong. This CDR3 spans 14 amino acids. In nucleotides, the CDR3 is TGTGCCAGCAGTCAGATCCTGGACAGTTACGAGCAGTACTTC. Translated, it gives CASSQILDSYEQYF.

With respect to this clonotype: This CDR3 fails to terminate in the conserved phenylalanine or tryptophan, so it likely reflects a read error. The DNA is omitted, as the CDR3 cannot be located on it reliably, and the CDR3 follows TCRdb's listing. V is TRBV7-6 and J is TRBJ2-6; the table's D call TRBD1 went unverified against the DNA. The CDR3 totals 17 residues, both ends included. The germline gives CDR1 SGHVS, CDR2 FNYEAQ. The CDR3 protein is CASSRSLVSYNEQFFGA.